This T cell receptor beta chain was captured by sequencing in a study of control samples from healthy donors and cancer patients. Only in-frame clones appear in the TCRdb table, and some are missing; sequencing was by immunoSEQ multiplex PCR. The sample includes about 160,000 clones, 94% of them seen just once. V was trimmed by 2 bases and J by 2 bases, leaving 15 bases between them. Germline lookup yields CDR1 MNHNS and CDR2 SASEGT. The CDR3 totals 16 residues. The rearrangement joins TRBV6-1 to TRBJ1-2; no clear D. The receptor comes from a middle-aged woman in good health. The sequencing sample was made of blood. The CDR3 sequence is CASSELYSGRNYGYTF. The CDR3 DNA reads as TGTGCCAGCAGTGAACTGTACTCCGGAAGGAACTATGGCTACACCTTC.